What follows are 26 T cell receptor beta chains derived from one specimen sequenced in a study of regulatory T cells in long-lasting Graves disease (dated by TCRdb to 2020 to 2022). Preparation of the library involved multiplex PCR. TCRdb shows the sequencer as Illumina HiSeq 4000. To build TCR beta libraries, CDR3 regions were amplified by Arm-PCR using iRepertoire HTBI primers. TCRdb itself trimmed the public reads at Q25 with fastp, ran MiXCR and retained productive beta chains. For every CDR3 protein sequence, its rows merge into one entry that carries the most common genes and DNA. The sample contains about 440,000 distinct CDR3 sequences, 14% to 15% of them found a single time. The top ten clones comprise approximately 15% of the sample. This specimen's time point label, interpreted: newly diagnosed GD, antithyroid drugs for less than 3 months. RNA was extracted from PBMCs in TRIzol for both TCR sequencing and RNA sequencing.

This same sample was also taken into another study, of T cells in Graves' hyperthyroidism and ophthalmopathy.

The sequences come from peripheral blood mononuclear cells (PBMCs), collected at new diagnosis, from a patient treated with antithyroid drugs. These receptors were collected from a woman between 25 and 40 years old with Graves disease. Donor details come from another sample of the same person, matched by shared clones.

This clonotype was counted ten times or more. V usage is TRBV7-2 and J usage is TRBJ2-5; a possible D gene is TRBD2 (5 bases). The V and J ends lost 1 base and 4 bases respectively, with 16 bases between them. The length of the CDR3 is 16 residues. Germline CDR1 reads SGHTA; CDR2 reads FQGNSA. The CDR3 loop reads CASSLVGAVMGETQYF. CDR3 DNA: TGTGCCAGCAGCTTAGTTGGAGCGGTAATGGGAGAGACCCAGTACTTC.

A note on this clonotype: Sequence at one end of the junction differs from germline and may be a read error. The V and J genes are TRBV4-1 and TRBJ2-7; D tentatively fits TRBD1 or TRBD2 (6 bases each). The CDR3 runs to 13 residues. Germline lookup yields CDR1 MGHRA and CDR2 YSYEKL. The CDR3 DNA reads as TGCGCCAGCAGACAAGGGGGGCTGGGCGAGCAGTACTTC. This encodes CASRQGGLGEQYF.

This clonotype was counted many times. This chain uses TRBV6-2 or TRBV6-3 with TRBJ2-7; 11 positions agree with TRBD2. Germline CDR1 is MNHEY and CDR2 is SVGEGT. V shed 2 bases, J shed 1 base, and the junction held 7 bases outside the gene matches. The CDR3 runs to 17 residues. In nucleotides, the CDR3 is TGTGCCAGCAGTTACCCTACAGGACTAGCGGGTTCCTACGAGCAGTACTTC. Translation gives CASSYPTGLAGSYEQYF.

This clonotype was found many times. The rearrangement joins TRBV5-1 to TRBJ2-2; 10 nucleotides agree with TRBD2. The germline CDR1 and CDR2 sequences are SGHRS and YFSETQ. The CDR3 length is 15 residues. The junction had 2 bases not matched to a gene; V was cut back by 5 bases and J by 1 base. The CDR3: CASRWTSGNTGELFF. DNA for the CDR3: TGCGCCAGCAGGTGGACTAGCGGGAACACCGGGGAGCTGTTTTTT.

This clonotype has only a few counts. This chain joins TRBV10-3 and TRBJ1-3, with a weak D call TRBD1 (6 bases). Germline-derived CDR1 and CDR2 are ENHRY and SYGVKD. This CDR3 has 16 amino acids. Trimming stripped 2 bases from V and 4 bases from J, with 15 bases between. The CDR3 nucleotides read TGTGCCATCAGTGAGGCCGACAGGATTGCCGGAAACACCATATATTTT. Translated, it gives CAISEADRIAGNTIYF.

This clonotype was counted at least ten times. The chain uses TRBV6-1 and TRBJ1-5; tentative D call: TRBD1 (5 bases). The CDR3 is made up of 15 amino acids. V was shortened by 4 bases and J by 3 bases, with 13 bases between the two germline ends. Looked up from germline, CDR1 is MNHNS and CDR2 is SASEGT. CDR3 sequence (DNA): TGTGCCAGCAGTGTTACGGGACTGGACAATCAGCCCCAGCATTTT. Protein product: CASSVTGLDNQPQHF.

This clonotype was observed at least ten times. The V call is TRBV27, the J call TRBJ2-3; D could derive from TRBD1 or TRBD2 (6 bases each). There are 13 residues in the CDR3. Germline V gene data show CDR1 as MNHEY and CDR2 as SMNVEV (reference sequence). Trimming removed 7 bases from V and 4 bases from J, with 12 bases in between. CDR3 sequence (DNA): TGTGCCAGCAAACAGGGACTGGCAGATACGCAGTATTTT. The encoded protein is CASKQGLADTQYF.

Ten or more counts support this clonotype. This chain uses TRBV28 with TRBJ2-3; TRBD1 matches 9 bases. Per the germline V gene, CDR1 is MDHEN and CDR2 is SYDVKM. CDR3 length equals 15 residues. J gave up 8 bases and V 3 bases, and 9 bases lay outside the gene matches. CDR3 amino acids: CASSFGLATGGTQYF. The CDR3 DNA sequence: TGTGCCAGCAGTTTTGGGCTAGCGACAGGGGGTACGCAGTATTTT.

This clonotype was observed many times. The V and J genes are TRBV6-1 and TRBJ2-7; D call uncertain. The CDR3 is made up of 16 amino acids. Germline lookup yields CDR1 MNHNS and CDR2 SASEGT. Trimming stripped 6 bases from V and 6 bases from J, with 24 bases between. CDR3 nucleotides: TGTGCCAGCAGGCGCCGTTTGAGCGATCCCCATGGCGAGCAGTACTTC. Residues: CASRRRLSDPHGEQYF.

This clonotype was found many times. The chain combines TRBV11-3 with TRBJ2-1, with D perhaps being TRBD1 or TRBD2 (6 bases each). The assigned J gene may be wrong: the sequence end matches TRBJ2-5 better. The CDR3 is made up of 15 amino acids. CDR1 and CDR2 (germline): SGHNT, YENEEA. CDR3 nucleotides: TGTGCCAGCAACTATGCTGGGGGCGCGGGGGAGACCCAGTACTTC. Its protein is CASNYAGGAGETQYF.

The table lists this clonotype with many counts. The chain carries TRBV25-1 and TRBJ1-5; D gene unclear. Trimming removed 0 bases at V and 4 bases at J, with 7 bases between. Per the germline V gene, CDR1 is MGHDK and CDR2 is SYGVNS. This CDR3 spans 14 amino acids. The CDR3 nucleotides are TGTGCCAGCAGTGAATATGGTCAGAATCAGCCCCAGCATTTT. Translating gives CASSEYGQNQPQHF. Variable domain in full (rest from reference TRBV25-1 and TRBJ1-5): EADIYQTPRYLVIGTGKKITLECSQTMGHDKMYWYQQDPGMELHLIHYSYGVNSTEKGDLSSESTVSRIRTEHFPLTLESARPSHTSQYLCASSEYGQNQPQHFGDGTRLSIL.

This clonotype came up many times. The chain employs TRBV7-9 and TRBJ2-5, with 11 bases identical to TRBD2. Unmatched junction bases numbered 5, after V lost 5 bases and J lost 3 bases. Germline CDR1 is SEHNR and CDR2 is FQNEAQ (reference sequence). The CDR3 covers 15 residues. This CDR3 reads CASSGELAGEETQYF. CDR3 nucleotide sequence: TGTGCCAGCAGCGGAGAACTAGCGGGAGAAGAGACCCAGTACTTC. Together with reference TRBV7-9 and TRBJ2-5, the CDR3 gives the full variable domain: DTGVSQNPRHKITKRGQNVTFRCDPISEHNRLYWYRQTLGQGPEFLTYFQNEAQLEKSRLLSDRFSAERPKGSFSTLEIQRTEQGDSAMYLCASSGELAGEETQYFGPGTRLLVL.

This clonotype has a handful of counts. The chain joins TRBV7-3 to TRBJ2-1; D may be TRBD1 (6 bases). Germline V gene lookup returns CDR1 SGHTA and CDR2 FQGTGA. V lost 5 bases and J 10 bases, leaving 15 bases between the germline ends. This CDR3 is 13 amino acids long. The chain's CDR3 is CASSPTGLREQFF. CDR3 nucleotide sequence: TGTGCCAGCAGCCCGACAGGTTTGCGGGAGCAGTTCTTC.

This clonotype has a count of ten or more. The chain uses TRBV5-5 and TRBJ1-5, with no clear D. The ends were cut back, 0 bases at V and 8 bases at J, with 15 bases in the middle. This CDR3 is 15 amino acids long. Looked up from germline, CDR1 is SGHKS and CDR2 is YYEKEE (reference sequence). The CDR3: CASSLASLGREPQHF. The DNA of the CDR3 is TGTGCCAGCAGCTTGGCCTCTTTAGGGCGGGAGCCCCAGCATTTT.

Comment on this clonotype: Possible read error: a much larger clone is one base away. The V and J genes are TRBV24-1 and TRBJ2-3; 7 bases fit TRBD2. CDR3 size: 15 residues. After removal of 5 bases from V and 5 bases from J, the junction contained 9 bases not matched to a gene. Germline V gives CDR1 KGHDR, CDR2 SFDVKD. The CDR3 loop is CATSVAAGEEDTQYF. In nucleotides, the CDR3 is TGTGCCACCAGTGTCGCTGCGGGAGAGGAAGATACGCAGTATTTT.

This clonotype occurred many times. The chain employs TRBV24-1 and TRBJ2-1, with a tentative D call TRBD2 (6 bases). V lost 0 bases and J 0 bases, leaving 11 bases between the germline ends. CDR1 and CDR2 from the germline V gene are KGHDR and SFDVKD. The CDR3 runs to 17 residues. Here the CDR3 reads CATSDLNGSGSYNEQFF. DNA for the CDR3: TGTGCCACCAGTGATTTGAACGGGAGTGGCTCCTACAATGAGCAGTTCTTC.

This clonotype was counted ten times or more. The chain uses TRBV5-4 and TRBJ2-1; tentatively, D is TRBD2 (6 bases). Per the germline V gene, CDR1 is SGHNT and CDR2 is YYREEE (reference sequence). The CDR3 is 16 residues long. The germline V and J ends were trimmed by 4 bases and 4 bases, with 18 bases remaining between them. CDR3 sequence: CASSLGPGLNYNEQFF. The DNA of the CDR3 is TGTGCCAGCAGCCTGGGTCCGGGACTCAATTACAATGAGCAGTTCTTC. The entire variable domain, with the rest obtained from reference TRBV5-4 and TRBJ2-1, is as follows: ETGVTQSPTHLIKTRGQQVTLRCSSQSGHNTVSWYQQALGQGPQFIFQYYREEENGRGNFPPRFSGLQFPNYSSELNVNALELDDSALYLCASSLGPGLNYNEQFFGPGTRLTVL.

This clonotype came up many times. The rearrangement links TRBV6-2 or TRBV6-3 to TRBJ2-5; TRBD2 might be the D (5 bases). The CDR3 is 15 residues long. Germline CDR1 is MNHEY and CDR2 is SVGEGT. V gave up 0 bases and J gave up 1 base, with 9 bases separating them. The CDR3 loop is CASSYSGAFQETQYF. Written as DNA, the CDR3 is TGTGCCAGCAGTTACTCGGGAGCGTTCCAAGAGACCCAGTACTTC.

The V gene is TRBV7-9, the J gene TRBJ2-7, with 10 bases lining up with TRBD2. CDR3 size: 16 residues. The V gene end was trimmed by 5 bases and the J gene end by 0 bases; junction bases not matched to a gene: 7. From germline, CDR1 is SEHNR and CDR2 FQNEAQ (reference sequence). The CDR3: CASSARLAGSSYEQYF. For the CDR3, the DNA is TGTGCCAGCAGCGCGAGACTAGCGGGTAGCTCCTACGAGCAGTACTTC.

CDR3 sequence: CASSYGRSTDTQYF. DNA for the CDR3: TGTGCCAGCAGTTACGGCAGAAGCACAGATACGCAGTATTTT. The V gene is TRBV6-2 or TRBV6-3, the J gene TRBJ2-3; D is unclear. Germline assignment: CDR1 MNHEY and CDR2 SVGEGT. The CDR3 runs 14 residues. Trimming took off 2 bases at V and 0 bases at J, with 6 bases between the two ends.

This clonotype was recorded at least ten times. This chain uses TRBV28 with TRBJ2-3; 7 positions agree with TRBD2. This CDR3 region has 14 residues. Trimming cost V 3 bases and J 4 bases; bases outside gene matches: 4. The germline gives CDR1 MDHEN, CDR2 SYDVKM. As DNA, the CDR3 is TGTGCCAGCAGTTTGCGGGAGCGCGCAGATACGCAGTATTTT. It yields the protein CASSLRERADTQYF.

There are a few counts of this clonotype. V and J are TRBV5-4 and TRBJ2-7, with TRBD2 as a possible D gene (5 bases). The CDR3 runs 15 residues. The germline V gene has CDR1 SGHNT and CDR2 YYREEE (reference sequence). Trimming cost V 4 bases and J 2 bases, with 16 bases left between them. CDR3 bases: TGTGCCAGCAGCATGGCGGCTCGGGGTCCCTACGAGCAGTACTTC. The encoded protein is CASSMAARGPYEQYF.

This clonotype was seen repeatedly, ten times or more. V usage is TRBV2 and J usage is TRBJ1-1, with a tentative D call TRBD1 (5 bases). Trimming took off 6 bases at V and 5 bases at J, with 16 bases between the two ends. The germline gives CDR1 SNHLY, CDR2 FYNNEI. This CDR3 has 14 residues. CDR3 amino acids: CASRGTHRGTEAFF. The CDR3 nucleotides are TGTGCCAGCAGGGGGACTCATCGAGGAACTGAAGCTTTCTTT.

This rearrangement joins TRBV27 to TRBJ2-5; 7 nucleotides align to TRBD2. Germline CDR1 reads MNHEY; CDR2 reads SMNVEV (reference sequence). V shed 3 bases, J shed 5 bases, and the junction held 9 bases outside the gene matches. This CDR3 spans 15 amino acids. CDR3 sequence (DNA): TGTGCCAGCAGTTTCCGCGGGAGCGGTAGGGAGACCCAGTACTTC. Translated: CASSFRGSGRETQYF.

The rearrangement uses TRBV27 and TRBJ1-6; TRBD1 agrees at 7 bases. This CDR3 has 13 residues. The germline gives CDR1 MNHEY, CDR2 SMNVEV (reference sequence). The trim removed 8 bases at V and 8 bases at J, leaving 6 bases unmatched. CDR3 DNA: TGTGCCAGCCTCCGGGACAGCTATTCACCCCTCCACTTT. Protein sequence: CASLRDSYSPLHF.

The chain links TRBV25-1 to TRBJ2-4; tentatively, D is TRBD1 or TRBD2 (5 bases each). Per germline, CDR1 MGHDK and CDR2 SYGVNS. This CDR3 contains 15 residues. The ends were cut back, 2 bases at V and 8 bases at J, with 16 bases in the middle. The CDR3 is CASSEPGTLSDIQYF. Written as DNA, the CDR3 is TGTGCCAGCAGTGAACCCGGGACCCTTTCGGACATTCAGTACTTC. Drawing the rest from reference TRBV25-1 and TRBJ2-4, the complete variable domain is EADIYQTPRYLVIGTGKKITLECSQTMGHDKMYWYQQDPGMELHLIHYSYGVNSTEKGDLSSESTVSRIRTEHFPLTLESARPSHTSQYLCASSEPGTLSDIQYFGAGTRLSVL.